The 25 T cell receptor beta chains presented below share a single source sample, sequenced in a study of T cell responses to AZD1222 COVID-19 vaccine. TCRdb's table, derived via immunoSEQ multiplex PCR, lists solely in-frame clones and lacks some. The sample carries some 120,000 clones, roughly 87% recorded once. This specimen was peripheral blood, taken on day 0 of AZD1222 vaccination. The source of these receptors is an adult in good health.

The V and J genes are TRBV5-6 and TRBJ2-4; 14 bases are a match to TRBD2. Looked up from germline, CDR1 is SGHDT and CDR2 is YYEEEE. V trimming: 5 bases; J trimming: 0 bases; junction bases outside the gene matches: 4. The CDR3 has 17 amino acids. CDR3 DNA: TGTGCCAGCAGTTGGACTAGCGGGGGGCTAGCCAAAAACATTCAGTACTTC. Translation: CASSWTSGGLAKNIQYF. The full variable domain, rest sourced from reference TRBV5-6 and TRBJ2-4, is DAGVTQSPTHLIKTRGQQVTLRCSPKSGHDTVSWYQQALGQGPQFIFQYYEEEERQRGNFPDRFSGHQFPNYSSELNVNALLLGDSALYLCASSWTSGGLAKNIQYFGAGTRLSVL.

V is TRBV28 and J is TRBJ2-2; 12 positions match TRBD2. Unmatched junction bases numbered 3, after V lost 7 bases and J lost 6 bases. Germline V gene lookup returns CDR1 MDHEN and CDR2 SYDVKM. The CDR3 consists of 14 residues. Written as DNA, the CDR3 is TGTGCCAGCATGGCTAGCGGGGGGGCCGGGGAGCTGTTTTTT. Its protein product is CASMASGGAGELFF.

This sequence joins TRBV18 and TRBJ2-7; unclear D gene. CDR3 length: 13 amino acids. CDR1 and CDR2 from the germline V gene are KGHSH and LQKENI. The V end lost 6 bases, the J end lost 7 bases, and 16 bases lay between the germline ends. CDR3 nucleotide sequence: TGTGCCAGCTCCCCTTCAAGAGCCCGGGAGCAGTACTTC. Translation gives CASSPSRAREQYF.

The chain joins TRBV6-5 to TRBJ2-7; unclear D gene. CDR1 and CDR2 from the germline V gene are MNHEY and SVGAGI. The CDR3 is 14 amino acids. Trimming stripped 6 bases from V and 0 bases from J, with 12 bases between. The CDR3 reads CASSSFFSSYEQYF. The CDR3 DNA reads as TGTGCCAGCAGCAGCTTTTTCAGCTCCTACGAGCAGTACTTC.

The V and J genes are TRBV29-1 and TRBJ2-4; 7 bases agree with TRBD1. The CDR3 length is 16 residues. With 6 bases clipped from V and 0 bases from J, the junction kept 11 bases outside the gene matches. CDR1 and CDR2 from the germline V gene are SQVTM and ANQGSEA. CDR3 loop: CSVQSPGQIAKNIQYF. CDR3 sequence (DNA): TGCAGCGTCCAATCACCGGGACAGATAGCCAAAAACATTCAGTACTTC.

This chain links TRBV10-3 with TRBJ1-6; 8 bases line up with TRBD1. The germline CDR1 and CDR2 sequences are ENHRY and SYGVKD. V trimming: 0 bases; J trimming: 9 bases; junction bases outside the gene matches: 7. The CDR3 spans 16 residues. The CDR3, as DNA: TGTGCCATCAGTGAGTCGGGTACAGGGGGGATTTCACCCCTCCACTTT. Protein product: CAISESGTGGISPLHF.

The CDR3 sequence is CASSGLQGRGYGYTF. The CDR3 DNA is TGTGCCAGCAGCGGTTTACAGGGCCGAGGCTATGGCTACACCTTC. This chain uses TRBV11-2 with TRBJ1-2; TRBD1 might be the D (6 bases). The length of the CDR3 is 15 residues. Germline V gene sequence: CDR1 SGHAT, CDR2 FQNNGV. The ends were cut back, 5 bases at V and 4 bases at J, with 17 bases in the middle.

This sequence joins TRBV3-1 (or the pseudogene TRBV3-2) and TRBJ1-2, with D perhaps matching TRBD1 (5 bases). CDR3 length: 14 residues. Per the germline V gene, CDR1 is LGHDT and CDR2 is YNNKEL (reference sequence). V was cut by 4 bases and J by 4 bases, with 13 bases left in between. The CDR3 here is CASSRGGGPYGYTF. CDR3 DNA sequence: TGTGCCAGCAGCCGCGGGGGGGGACCCTATGGCTACACCTTC.

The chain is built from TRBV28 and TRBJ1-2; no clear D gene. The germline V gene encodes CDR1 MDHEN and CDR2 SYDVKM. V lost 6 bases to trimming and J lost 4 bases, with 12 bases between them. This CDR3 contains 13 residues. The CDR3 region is CASRPSVGYGYTF. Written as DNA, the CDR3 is TGTGCCAGCAGGCCGAGTGTCGGCTATGGCTACACCTTC.

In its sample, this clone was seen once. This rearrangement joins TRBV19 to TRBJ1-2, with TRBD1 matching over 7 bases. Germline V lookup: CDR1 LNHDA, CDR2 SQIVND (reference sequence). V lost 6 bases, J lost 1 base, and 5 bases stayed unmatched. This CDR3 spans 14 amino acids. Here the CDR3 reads CASRKGQFNYGYTF. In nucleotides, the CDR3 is TGTGCCAGTAGGAAGGGACAGTTTAACTATGGCTACACCTTC.

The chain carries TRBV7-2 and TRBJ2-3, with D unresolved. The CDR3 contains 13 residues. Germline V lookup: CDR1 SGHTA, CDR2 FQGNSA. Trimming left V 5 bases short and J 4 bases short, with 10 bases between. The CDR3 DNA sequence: TGTGCCAGCAGCCTCAATAGTGCAGATACGCAGTATTTT. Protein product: CASSLNSADTQYF. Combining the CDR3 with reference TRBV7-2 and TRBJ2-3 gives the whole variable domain GAGVSQSPSNKVTEKGKDVELRCDPISGHTALYWYRQSLGQGLEFLIYFQGNSAPDKSGLPSDRFSAERTGGSVSTLTIQRTQQEDSAVYLCASSLNSADTQYFGPGTRLTVL.

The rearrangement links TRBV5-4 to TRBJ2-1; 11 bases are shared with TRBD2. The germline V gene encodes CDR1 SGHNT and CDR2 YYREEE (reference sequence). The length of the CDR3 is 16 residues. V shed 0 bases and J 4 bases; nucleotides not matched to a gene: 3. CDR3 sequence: CASSLAGTSGYNEQFF. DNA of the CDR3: TGTGCCAGCAGCTTGGCGGGGACTAGCGGTTACAATGAGCAGTTCTTC. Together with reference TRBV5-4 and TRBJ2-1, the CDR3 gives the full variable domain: ETGVTQSPTHLIKTRGQQVTLRCSSQSGHNTVSWYQQALGQGPQFIFQYYREEENGRGNFPPRFSGLQFPNYSSELNVNALELDDSALYLCASSLAGTSGYNEQFFGPGTRLTVL.

The CDR3 region has the DNA TGTGCCAGTAGTATAACATGGCCCCAAGAGACCCAGTACTTC. It codes for CASSITWPQETQYF. The V and J genes are TRBV19 and TRBJ2-5; no clear D. Germline CDR1 reads LNHDA; CDR2 reads SQIVND (reference sequence). Trimming removed 2 bases at V and 1 base at J, with 8 bases between. The length of the CDR3 is 14 residues.

As DNA, the CDR3 is TGTGCCAGCAGTCCGGGACAGGGCGCCGAGCAGTACTTC. Protein: CASSPGQGAEQYF. The J gene is TRBJ2-7, the V gene TRBV12-3 or TRBV12-4; TRBD1 aligns across 9 bases. V lost 5 bases, J lost 6 bases, and 5 bases stayed unmatched. The CDR3 extends over 13 amino acids.

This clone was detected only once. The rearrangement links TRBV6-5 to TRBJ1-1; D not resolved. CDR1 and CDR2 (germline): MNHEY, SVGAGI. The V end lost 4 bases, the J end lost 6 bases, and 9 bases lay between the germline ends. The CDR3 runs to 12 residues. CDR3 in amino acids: CASSSYGAEAFF. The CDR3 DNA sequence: TGTGCCAGCAGTTCCTATGGAGCTGAAGCTTTCTTT.

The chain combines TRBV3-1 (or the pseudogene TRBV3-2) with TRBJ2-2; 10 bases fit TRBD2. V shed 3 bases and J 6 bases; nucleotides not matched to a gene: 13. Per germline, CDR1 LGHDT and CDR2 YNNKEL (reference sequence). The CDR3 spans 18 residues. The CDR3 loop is CASSQFAFSGGGAGELFF. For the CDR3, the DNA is TGTGCCAGCAGCCAGTTCGCCTTCAGCGGGGGGGGCGCCGGGGAGCTGTTTTTT.

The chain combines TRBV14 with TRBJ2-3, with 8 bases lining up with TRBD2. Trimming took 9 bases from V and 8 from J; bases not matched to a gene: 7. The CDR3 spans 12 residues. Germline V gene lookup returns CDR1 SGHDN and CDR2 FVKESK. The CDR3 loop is CASSRGGSTQYF. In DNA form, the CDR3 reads TGTGCCAGTAGTCGGGGGGGCAGTACGCAGTATTTT.

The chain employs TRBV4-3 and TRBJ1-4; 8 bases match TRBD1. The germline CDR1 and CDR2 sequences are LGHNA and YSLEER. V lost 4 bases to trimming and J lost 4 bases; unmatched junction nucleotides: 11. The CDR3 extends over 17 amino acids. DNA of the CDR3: TGCGCCAGCAGCCGCAACGCGCCGGGACAGGTTAATGAAAAACTGTTTTTT. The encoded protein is CASSRNAPGQVNEKLFF.

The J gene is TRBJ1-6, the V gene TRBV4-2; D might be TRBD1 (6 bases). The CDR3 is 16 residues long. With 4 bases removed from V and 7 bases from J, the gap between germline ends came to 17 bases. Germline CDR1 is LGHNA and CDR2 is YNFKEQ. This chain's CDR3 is CASSLGTGRGNSPLHF. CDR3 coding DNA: TGTGCCAGCAGCCTGGGAACAGGGAGGGGAAATTCACCCCTCCACTTT.

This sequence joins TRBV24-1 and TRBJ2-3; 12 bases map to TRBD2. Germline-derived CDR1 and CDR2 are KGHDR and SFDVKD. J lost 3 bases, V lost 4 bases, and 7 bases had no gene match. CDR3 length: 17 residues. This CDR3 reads CATSEPGLAGRTDTQYF. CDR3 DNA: TGTGCCACCAGTGAACCAGGACTAGCGGGGAGGACAGATACGCAGTATTTT.

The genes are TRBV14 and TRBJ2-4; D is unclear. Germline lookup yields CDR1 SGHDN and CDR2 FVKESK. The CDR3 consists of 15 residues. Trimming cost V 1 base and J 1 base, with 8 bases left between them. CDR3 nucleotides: TGTGCCAGCAGCCAAGGTGGGGTTGCCAAAAACATTCAGTACTTC. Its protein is CASSQGGVAKNIQYF.

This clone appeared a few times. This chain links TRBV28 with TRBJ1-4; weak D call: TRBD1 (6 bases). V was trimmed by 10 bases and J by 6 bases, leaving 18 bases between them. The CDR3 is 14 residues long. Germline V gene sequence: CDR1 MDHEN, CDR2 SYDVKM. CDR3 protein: CAIKGGGADEKLFF. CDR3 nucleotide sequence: TGTGCCATCAAGGGGGGGGGCGCGGATGAAAAACTGTTTTTT.

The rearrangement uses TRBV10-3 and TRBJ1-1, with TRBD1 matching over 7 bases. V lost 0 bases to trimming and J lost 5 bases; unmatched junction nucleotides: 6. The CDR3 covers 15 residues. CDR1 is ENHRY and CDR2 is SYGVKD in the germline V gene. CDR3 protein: CAISESTGPGTEAFF. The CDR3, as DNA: TGTGCCATCAGTGAGTCGACAGGGCCGGGGACTGAAGCTTTCTTT.

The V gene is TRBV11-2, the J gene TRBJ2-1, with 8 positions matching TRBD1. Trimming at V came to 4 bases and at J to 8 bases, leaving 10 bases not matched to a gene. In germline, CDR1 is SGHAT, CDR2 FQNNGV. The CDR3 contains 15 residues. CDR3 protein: CASSSARDRLYEQFF. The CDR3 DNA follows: TGTGCCAGCAGCTCCGCCCGGGACAGGCTCTATGAGCAGTTCTTC.

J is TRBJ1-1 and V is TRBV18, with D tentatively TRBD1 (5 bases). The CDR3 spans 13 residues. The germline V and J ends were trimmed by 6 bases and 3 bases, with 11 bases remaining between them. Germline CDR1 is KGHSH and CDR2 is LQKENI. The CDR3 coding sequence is TGTGCCAGCTCCGACAGCGTGGACACTGAAGCTTTCTTT. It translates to CASSDSVDTEAFF.